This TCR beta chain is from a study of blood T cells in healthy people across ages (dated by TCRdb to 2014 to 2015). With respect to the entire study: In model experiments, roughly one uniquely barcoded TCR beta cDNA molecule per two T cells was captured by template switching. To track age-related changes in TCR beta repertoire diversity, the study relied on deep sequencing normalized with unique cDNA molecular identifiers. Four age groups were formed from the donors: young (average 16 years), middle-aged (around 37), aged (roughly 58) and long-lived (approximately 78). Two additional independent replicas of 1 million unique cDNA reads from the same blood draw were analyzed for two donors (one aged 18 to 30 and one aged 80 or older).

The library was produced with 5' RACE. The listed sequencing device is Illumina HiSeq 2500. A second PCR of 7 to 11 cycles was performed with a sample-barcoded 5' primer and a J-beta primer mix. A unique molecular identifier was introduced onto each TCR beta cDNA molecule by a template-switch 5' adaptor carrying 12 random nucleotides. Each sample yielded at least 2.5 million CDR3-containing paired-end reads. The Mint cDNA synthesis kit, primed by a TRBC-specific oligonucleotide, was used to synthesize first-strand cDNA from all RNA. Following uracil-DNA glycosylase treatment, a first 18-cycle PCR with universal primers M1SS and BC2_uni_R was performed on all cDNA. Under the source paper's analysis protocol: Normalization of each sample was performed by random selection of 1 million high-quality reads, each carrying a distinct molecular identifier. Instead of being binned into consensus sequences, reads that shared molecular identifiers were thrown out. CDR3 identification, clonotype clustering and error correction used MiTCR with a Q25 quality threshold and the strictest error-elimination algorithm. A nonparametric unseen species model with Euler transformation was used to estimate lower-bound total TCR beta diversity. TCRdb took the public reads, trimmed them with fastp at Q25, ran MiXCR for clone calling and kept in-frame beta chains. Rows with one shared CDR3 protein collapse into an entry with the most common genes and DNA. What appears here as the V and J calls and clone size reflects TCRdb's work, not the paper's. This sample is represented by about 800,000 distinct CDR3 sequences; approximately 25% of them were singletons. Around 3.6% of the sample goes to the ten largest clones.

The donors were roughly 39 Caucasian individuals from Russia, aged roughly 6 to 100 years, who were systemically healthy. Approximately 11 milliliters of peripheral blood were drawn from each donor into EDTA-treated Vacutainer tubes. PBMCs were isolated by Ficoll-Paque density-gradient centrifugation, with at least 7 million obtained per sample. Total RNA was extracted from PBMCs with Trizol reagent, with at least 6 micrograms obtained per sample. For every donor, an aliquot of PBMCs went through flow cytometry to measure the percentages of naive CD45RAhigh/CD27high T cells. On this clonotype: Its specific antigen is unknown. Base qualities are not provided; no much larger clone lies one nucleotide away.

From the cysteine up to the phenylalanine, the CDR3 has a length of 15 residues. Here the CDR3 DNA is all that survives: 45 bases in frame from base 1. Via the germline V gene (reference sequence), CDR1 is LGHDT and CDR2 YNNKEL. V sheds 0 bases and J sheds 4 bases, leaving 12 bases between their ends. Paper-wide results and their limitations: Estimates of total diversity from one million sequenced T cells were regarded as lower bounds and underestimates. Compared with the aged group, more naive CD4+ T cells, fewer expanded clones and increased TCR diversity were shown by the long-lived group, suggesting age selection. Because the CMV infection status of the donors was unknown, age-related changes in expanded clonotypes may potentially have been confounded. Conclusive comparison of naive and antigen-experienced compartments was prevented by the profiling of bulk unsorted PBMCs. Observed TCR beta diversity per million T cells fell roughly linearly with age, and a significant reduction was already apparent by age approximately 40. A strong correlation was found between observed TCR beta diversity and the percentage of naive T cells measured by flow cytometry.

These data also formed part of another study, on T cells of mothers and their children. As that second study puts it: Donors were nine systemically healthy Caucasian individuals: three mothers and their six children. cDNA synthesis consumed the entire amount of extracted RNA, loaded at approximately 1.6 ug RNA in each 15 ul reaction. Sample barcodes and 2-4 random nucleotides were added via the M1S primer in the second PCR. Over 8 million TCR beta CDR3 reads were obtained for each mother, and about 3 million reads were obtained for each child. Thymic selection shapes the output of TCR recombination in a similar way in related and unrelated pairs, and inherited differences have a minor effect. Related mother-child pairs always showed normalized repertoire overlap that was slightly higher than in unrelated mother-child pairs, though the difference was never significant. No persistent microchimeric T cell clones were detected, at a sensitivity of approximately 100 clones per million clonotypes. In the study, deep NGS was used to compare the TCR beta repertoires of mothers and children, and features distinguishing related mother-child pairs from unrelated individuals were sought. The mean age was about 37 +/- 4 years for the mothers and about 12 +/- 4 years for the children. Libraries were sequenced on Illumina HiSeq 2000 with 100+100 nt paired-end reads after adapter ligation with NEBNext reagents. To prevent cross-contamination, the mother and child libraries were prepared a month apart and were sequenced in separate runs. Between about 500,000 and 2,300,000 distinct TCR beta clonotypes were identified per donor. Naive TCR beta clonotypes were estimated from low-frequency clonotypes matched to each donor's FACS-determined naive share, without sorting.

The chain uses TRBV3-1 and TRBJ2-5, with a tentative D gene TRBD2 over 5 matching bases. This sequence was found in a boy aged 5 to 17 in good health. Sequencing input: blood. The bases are TGTGCCAGCAGCCAAGATGAGGCGGGCGGAGAGACCCAGTACTTC. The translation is CASSQDEAGGETQYF.